The sequence of this TCR beta chain was determined in a study of T-cell memory formation after mild COVID-19. Study in general: Each donor largely had its own TCR clusters.

There are a few counts of this clonotype. The target antigen is unknown. Trimming cost V 6 bases and J 5 bases, with 15 bases left between them. The CDR3 loop spans 14 amino acids. 5'RACE with constant-segment primers built TCRalpha and TCRbeta cDNA libraries with UMIs. Via MiXCR, TCRdb re-called the 5' RACE reads, giving one row per CDR3 protein. Of tens of thousands of distinct CDR3 sequences listed, 7.7% were seen once; the top ten hold 29%. Findings and caveats of the study: Contracting clones, day 15 to 85, had balanced CD4/CD8, and later expanders favored CD4+.

This TCR was recovered from a man younger than 35 who had mild COVID-19 (a few samples of this study predate the infection). Cell type and time point are not known. The specimen sequenced was PBMCs or a T cell subset sorted from them (not recorded which). The chain recombines TRBV12-3 or TRBV12-4 with TRBJ2-3, with D perhaps given as TRBD1 or TRBD2 (5 bases each). The CDR3 nucleotides are TGTGCCAGCAGACCCGGGGCTAAGGGAGATACGCAGTATTTT. It yields the protein CASRPGAKGDTQYF.